This T cell receptor beta chain was captured in a study of cytomegalovirus exposure and HLA in healthy donors. PCR primers comprised 60 Vbeta and 13 Jbeta primers. Authors' methods: A follow-up analysis tallied about 80 million unique TCR beta chains, roughly 11 million shared. Using immunoSEQ multiplex PCR, the repertoire was profiled, and TCRdb retains in-frame clones only, with some absent. The V and J calls and clone size were taken over from that table, and D and trimming were inferred from the DNA. The table records about 140,000 clones, approximately 78% of them present only once. The CDR3 covers 16 residues. V shed 1 base and J shed 7 bases, with 19 bases lying between them. CDR1 is SGHTA, CDR2 FQGTGA, per germline.

The rearrangement joins TRBV7-3 to TRBJ1-2, with D possibly TRBD1 on 6 matching bases. This sequence originates from a man aged 18 to 35 in good health and CMV-seropositive. Source material: PBMCs. The CDR3 protein is CASSLMGAGALSGYTF. In nucleotides, the CDR3 is TGTGCCAGCAGCTTAATGGGGGCAGGGGCTCTTTCTGGCTACACCTTC.